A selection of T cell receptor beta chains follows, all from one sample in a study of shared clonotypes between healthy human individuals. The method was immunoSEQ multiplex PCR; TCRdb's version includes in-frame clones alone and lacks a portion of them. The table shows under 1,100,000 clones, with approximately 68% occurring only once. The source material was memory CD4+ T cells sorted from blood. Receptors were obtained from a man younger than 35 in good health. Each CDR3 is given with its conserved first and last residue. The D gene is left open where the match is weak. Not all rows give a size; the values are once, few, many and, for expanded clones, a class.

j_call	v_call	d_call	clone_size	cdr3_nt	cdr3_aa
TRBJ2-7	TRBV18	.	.	TGTGCCAGCTCACCACCGGGTACCTCCTACGAGCAGTACTTC	CASSPPGTSYEQYF
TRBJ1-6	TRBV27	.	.	TGTGCCAGCAGAAAGACAGTTCAAAATTCACCCCTCCACTTT	CASRKTVQNSPLHF
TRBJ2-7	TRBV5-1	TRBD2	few	TGCGCCAGCAGCCCGGGGGGGGCCTACGAGCAGTACTTC	CASSPGGAYEQYF
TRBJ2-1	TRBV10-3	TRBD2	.	TGTGCCACAGGGACTAGCGGGGGGTTTTTCTACAATGAGCAGTTCTTC	CATGTSGGFFYNEQFF
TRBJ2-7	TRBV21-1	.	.	TGTGCCAGCAGCCTTTACGAGCAGTACTTC	CASSLYEQYF
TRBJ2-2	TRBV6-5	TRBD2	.	TGTGCCAGCAGATTAGGACTAGCGGCTTCCGAGCTGTTTTTT	CASRLGLAASELFF
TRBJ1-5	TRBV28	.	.	TGTGCCAGCAGAATGCCCGACGGTAGCAATCAGCCCCAGCATTTT	CASRMPDGSNQPQHF
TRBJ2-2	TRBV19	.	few	TGTGCCAGTAGTATAGGCAGGGACACCGGGGAGCTGTTTTTT	CASSIGRDTGELFF
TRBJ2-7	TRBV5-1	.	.	TGCGCCAGCAGCTCGACGGCGGGCTCCTGGGAGCAGTACTTC	CASSSTAGSWEQYF
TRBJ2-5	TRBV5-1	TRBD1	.	TGCGCCAGCAGCTCCCCAGCTAAACAGGGGATCCAAGAGACCCAGTACTTC	CASSSPAKQGIQETQYF
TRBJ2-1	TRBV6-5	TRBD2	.	TGTGCCAGCAAGGGCCCGGGGGGGCCGGGGAATGAGCAGTTCTTC	CASKGPGGPGNEQFF
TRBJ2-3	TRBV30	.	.	TGTGCCTGGAGTGTTCTATCTGGGGTTGATACGCAGTATTTT	CAWSVLSGVDTQYF
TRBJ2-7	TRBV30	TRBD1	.	TGTGCCTGGAGTGTGGGGACAGGGTCCTACGAGCAGTACTTC	CAWSVGTGSYEQYF
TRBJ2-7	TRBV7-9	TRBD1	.	TGTGCCAGTCAATCCGGGACAGGGGGTACCTACGAGCAGTACTTC	CASQSGTGGTYEQYF
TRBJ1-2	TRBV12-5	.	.	TGTGCTAGTGCCGGCTCTTATAACTATGGCTACACCTTC	CASAGSYNYGYTF
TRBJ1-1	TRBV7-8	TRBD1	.	TGTGCCAGCAGCCTACGACAGGGGGGATTTGGAAGTGTTGAAGCTTTCTTT	CASSLRQGGFGSVEAFF
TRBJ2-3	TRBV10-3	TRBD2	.	TGTGCCATCAACCAGGGGACTAGCGGGGGGAAGGGAGATACGCAGTATTTT	CAINQGTSGGKGDTQYF
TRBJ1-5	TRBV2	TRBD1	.	TGTGCCAGCGGGGGACAGGATAGCAATCAGCCCCAGCATTTT	CASGGQDSNQPQHF
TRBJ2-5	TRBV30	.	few	TGTGCCTGGAACTTGAGGATTAGCGGCGAAGAGACCCAGTACTTC	CAWNLRISGEETQYF
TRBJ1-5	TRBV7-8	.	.	TGTGCCAGCAGCAACTCGGACCCCCAGAGTCAGCCCCAGCATTTT	CASSNSDPQSQPQHF
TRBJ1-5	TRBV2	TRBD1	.	TGTGCCAGCACCGAGGGACAGGGCAATCAGCCCCAGCATTTT	CASTEGQGNQPQHF
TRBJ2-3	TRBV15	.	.	TGTGCCACCAGCAGAGGGTGGGATACGCAGTATTTT	CATSRGWDTQYF
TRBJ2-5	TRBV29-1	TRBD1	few	TGCAGCGTTGAAACCGGGACAGCCAAAGAGACCCAGTACTTC	CSVETGTAKETQYF
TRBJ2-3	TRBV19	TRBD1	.	TGTGCCAGGACAGGGGATCCTCGGGATACGCAGTATTTT	CARTGDPRDTQYF
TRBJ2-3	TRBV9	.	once	TGTGCCAGCAGCTCGCGAGGAGGAGATACGCAGTATTTT	CASSSRGGDTQYF
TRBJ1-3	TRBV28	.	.	TGTGCCAGCAGCCTTCCCTTAGTTGGGAACACCATATATTTT	CASSLPLVGNTIYF
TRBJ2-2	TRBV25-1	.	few	TGTGCCAGCAGTGACTCGACTGGCCACACCGGGGAGCTGTTTTTT	CASSDSTGHTGELFF
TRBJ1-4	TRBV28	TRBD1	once	TGTGCCAGCAGTATGGCAGGGGGACAGGGTGAAAAACTGTTTTTT	CASSMAGGQGEKLFF
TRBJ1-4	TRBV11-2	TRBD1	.	TGTGCCAGCAGCTTAGGACAGGGTGCAACTAATGAAAAACTGTTTTTT	CASSLGQGATNEKLFF
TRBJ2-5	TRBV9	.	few	TGTGCCAGCAGCGTAAACAGCGGAGGGGAGACCCAGTACTTC	CASSVNSGGETQYF
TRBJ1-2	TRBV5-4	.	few	TGTGCCAGCAGCTTGGGCGGGAGGGATGGCTACACCTTC	CASSLGGRDGYTF
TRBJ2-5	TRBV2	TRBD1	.	TGTGCCAGCAGTCAATGGACAGGGGGCGTCGGAGAGACCCAGTACTTC	CASSQWTGGVGETQYF
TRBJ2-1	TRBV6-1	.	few	TGTGCCAGCCTTGGGCTACACCTCAATGAGCAGTTCTTC	CASLGLHLNEQFF
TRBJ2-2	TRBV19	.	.	TGTGCCAGTAGTATCCTACAGGGGAGGGGCGGGGAGCTGTTTTTT	CASSILQGRGGELFF
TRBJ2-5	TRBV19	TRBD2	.	TGTGCCAGTATGACTAGCGGGGGAGAGACCCAGTACTTC	CASMTSGGETQYF
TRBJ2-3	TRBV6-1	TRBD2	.	TGTGCCAGTTTGCGGGGGGGGTCATCCGATACGCAGTATTTT	CASLRGGSSDTQYF
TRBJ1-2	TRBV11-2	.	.	TGTGCCAGCAACGATCTGCGGGGGGGGAACGCTGGCTACACCTTC	CASNDLRGGNAGYTF
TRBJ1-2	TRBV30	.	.	TGTGCCTGGAGTGTACGGGATTCGAATGGCTACACCTTC	CAWSVRDSNGYTF
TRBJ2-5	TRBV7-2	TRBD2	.	TGTGCCAGCAGCTTAGAGGGAGCGGGGAAGGGAAGGGGGACCCAGTACTTC	CASSLEGAGKGRGTQYF
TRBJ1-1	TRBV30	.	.	TGTGCCTGGGGGGATGAGGGTGAAGCTTTCTTT	CAWGDEGEAFF
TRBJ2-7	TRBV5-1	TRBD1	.	TGCGCCAGCAGCTTACAGGGGACCTACTACGAGCAGTACTTC	CASSLQGTYYEQYF